What follows are 9 T cell receptor beta chains derived from one specimen sequenced in a study of blood T cell repertoires in COVID-19. Sequencing used immunoSEQ multiplex PCR; TCRdb keeps in-frame clones, though not all of them. Among about 46,000 clones listed, 85% to 90% were seen once. Sample: peripheral blood. The receptors shown here come from a human donor in a cohort sampled during active COVID-19.

The chain recombines TRBV21-1 with TRBJ2-7; TRBD2 is the table's D call, not checked against the DNA. TRBV21-1 is a listed pseudogene. There are 11 residues in the CDR3. Here the CDR3 reads CASSKVTGKYF. The CDR3 nucleotides are TGTGCCAGCAGCAAAGTAACCGGGAAGTACTTC.

The chain recombines TRBV11-3 with TRBJ2-3; a weak D match, TRBD1 (6 bases). CDR1 and CDR2 from the germline V gene are SGHNT and YENEEA. V gave up 4 bases and J gave up 4 bases, with 21 bases separating them. CDR3 size: 17 residues. CDR3 coding DNA: TGTGCCAGCAGCTCGGGAACAGGGACCACCTTTCCAGATACGCAGTATTTT. Translating it yields CASSSGTGTTFPDTQYF.

The CDR3 here is CASSVSGGKETQYF. The CDR3 nucleotides are TGTGCCAGCAGCGTGAGCGGGGGTAAAGAGACCCAGTACTTC. The chain has TRBV9 and TRBJ2-5; 8 bases map to TRBD2. Germline V gene sequence: CDR1 SGDLS, CDR2 YYNGEE. There are 14 residues in the CDR3. V gave up 2 bases and J gave up 3 bases; unmatched junction bases: 3.

This chain joins TRBV5-5 and TRBJ2-7; 9 nucleotides agree with TRBD1. This CDR3 comprises 14 residues. The V segment lost 6 bases and the J segment 4 bases; nucleotides outside the gene matches: 8. Germline values: CDR1 SGHKS, CDR2 YYEKEE (reference sequence). CDR3 DNA sequence: TGTGCCAGCACCCCCGGGACAGGGAGATACGAGCAGTACTTC. As protein: CASTPGTGRYEQYF.

The CDR3 nucleotides read TGTGCCAGCAGGTCTAGCGGGGGGCTTGGCTCAGATACGCAGTATTTT. The encoded protein is CASRSSGGLGSDTQYF. This chain links TRBV25-1 with TRBJ2-3, with 11 bases matching TRBD2. Germline trimming cut 6 bases from V and 4 bases from J; bases unmatched to any gene: 9. CDR1 is MGHDK and CDR2 is SYGVNS in the germline V gene. The CDR3 runs to 16 residues. The complete variable domain, with remaining parts taken from reference TRBV25-1 and TRBJ2-3, reads EADIYQTPRYLVIGTGKKITLECSQTMGHDKMYWYQQDPGMELHLIHYSYGVNSTEKGDLSSESTVSRIRTEHFPLTLESARPSHTSQYLCASRSSGGLGSDTQYFGPGTRLTVL.

The V and J genes are TRBV29-1 and TRBJ2-1; 11 bases are shared with TRBD2. The V gene end was trimmed by 6 bases and the J gene end by 7 bases; junction bases not matched to a gene: 11. CDR3 size: 15 residues. Germline V lookup: CDR1 SQVTM, CDR2 ANQGSEA. CDR3 DNA sequence: TGCAGCGTCGGTACTAGCGGGAGCTGGGTTAATGAGCAGTTCTTC. This codes for CSVGTSGSWVNEQFF.

The count of this clone is one. The chain uses TRBV10-3 and TRBJ2-7, with 8 positions matching TRBD2. The V gene's germline CDR1 is ENHRY and CDR2 SYGVKD. This CDR3 comprises 13 residues. V trimming: 10 bases; J trimming: 0 bases; junction bases outside the gene matches: 5. This chain's CDR3 is CATAGGSSYEQYF. In DNA form, the CDR3 reads TGTGCCACTGCGGGGGGTAGCTCCTACGAGCAGTACTTC.

CDR3 DNA sequence: TGTGCCAGCAGTGAATCCTGGACAGGGATGTTCGAGCAGTACTTC. As protein: CASSESWTGMFEQYF. The V call is TRBV6-1, the J call TRBJ2-7; 8 nucleotides align to TRBD1. Germline CDR1 reads MNHNS; CDR2 reads SASEGT. The CDR3 extends over 15 amino acids. The J segment lost 6 bases and the V segment lost 2 bases, leaving 9 bases of the junction unmatched.

The chain combines TRBV5-1 with TRBJ1-2; possibly TRBD1 for D (6 bases). Germline CDR1 reads SGHRS; CDR2 reads YFSETQ. V lost 1 base and J lost 7, with 11 bases in between. The CDR3 sequence is 13 residues long. The CDR3 nucleotides read TGCGCCAGCAGCTTGAACAGGGAGGGTGGCTACACCTTC. The encoded protein is CASSLNREGGYTF. The variable domain in full, with the rest retrieved from reference TRBV5-1 and TRBJ1-2, is KAGVTQTPRYLIKTRGQQVTLSCSPISGHRSVSWYQQTPGQGLQFLFEYFSETQRNKGNFPGRFSGRQFSNSRSEMNVSTLELGDSALYLCASSLNREGGYTFGSGTRLTVV.